This TCR beta chain was observed in a study of cytomegalovirus exposure and HLA in healthy donors. Overall study results and limits: V- and J-gene trimming of TCR beta was linked (in a later analysis) to a missense DCLRE1C variant.

Notes on this clone: What it binds is not known.

Everyone who donated was a healthy bone marrow donor. Though nominally healthy at sampling, donors likely had unrecorded immune exposures. It was with 60 Vbeta and 13 Jbeta primers that the PCR ran. Assay: immunoSEQ multiplex PCR; the TCRdb copy retains only in-frame clones and omits some. The sample totals about 88,000 clones. Germline V CDR1 and CDR2: MGHRA, YSYEKL. Trimming left V 1 base short and J 0 bases short, with 17 bases between. The CDR3 sequence is 18 residues long. The chain links TRBV4-1 to TRBJ2-3; D is unclear. The sequence was obtained from a girl aged 10-17 years in good health and CMV-seropositive. The sample was PBMCs. The DNA for the CDR3 is TGCGCCAGCAGCCAAGCACCCGGAGAGGCACGGAGCACAGATACGCAGTATTTT. Encoded protein: CASSQAPGEARSTDTQYF.